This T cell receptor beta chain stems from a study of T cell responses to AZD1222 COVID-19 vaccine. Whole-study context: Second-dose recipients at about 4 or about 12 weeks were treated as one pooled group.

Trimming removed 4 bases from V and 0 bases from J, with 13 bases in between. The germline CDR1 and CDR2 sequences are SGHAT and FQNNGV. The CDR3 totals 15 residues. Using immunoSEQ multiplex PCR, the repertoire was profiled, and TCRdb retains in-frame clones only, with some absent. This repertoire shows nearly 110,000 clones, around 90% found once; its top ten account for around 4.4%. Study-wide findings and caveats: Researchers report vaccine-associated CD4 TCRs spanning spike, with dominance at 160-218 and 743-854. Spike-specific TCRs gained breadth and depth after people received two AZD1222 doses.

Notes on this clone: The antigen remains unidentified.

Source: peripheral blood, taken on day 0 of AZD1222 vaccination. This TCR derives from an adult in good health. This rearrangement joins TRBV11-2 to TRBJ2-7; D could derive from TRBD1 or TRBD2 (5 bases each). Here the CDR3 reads CASSWDGDSSYEQYF. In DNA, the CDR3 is TGTGCCAGCAGCTGGGACGGCGATAGCTCCTACGAGCAGTACTTC.